The 23 T cell receptor beta chains presented below share a single source sample, sequenced in a study of T-cell memory formation after mild COVID-19. TCRdb re-derived calls from the 5' RACE reads in MiXCR, one entry per CDR3 protein. This table has roughly 110,000 distinct CDR3 sequences, approximately 17% appearing once. Material for sequencing was PBMCs or a T cell subset sorted from them (not recorded which). The receptors here all came from an adult woman who had mild COVID-19 (a few samples of this study predate the infection). Cell type and time point are not known.

The gene calls are TRBV2 and TRBJ1-1; TRBD1 is a possible D gene (5 bases). The CDR3 contains 15 residues. Germline V gene sequence: CDR1 SNHLY, CDR2 FYNNEI. Trimming took off 8 bases at V and 1 base at J, with 17 bases between the two ends. CDR3 coding DNA: TGTGCCAGCGGACAAGTTCTAGGGAGGAACACTGAAGCTTTCTTT. Translated, it gives CASGQVLGRNTEAFF.

The table lists this clonotype with a few counts. The CDR3 sequence is CASSQGGQGQPQHF. In nucleotides, the CDR3 is TGCGCCAGCAGCCAAGGGGGCCAGGGTCAGCCCCAGCATTTT. This sequence joins TRBV4-1 and TRBJ1-5; the D gene is possibly TRBD1 (5 bases). V was clipped by 1 base and J by 6 bases, with 10 bases between them. The CDR3 spans 14 residues. Germline V CDR1 and CDR2: MGHRA, YSYEKL.

This clonotype appeared a few times. The chain carries TRBV4-3 and TRBJ2-7; 7 bases agree with TRBD2. The V gene end was trimmed by 3 bases and the J gene end by 5 bases; junction bases not matched to a gene: 10. Germline V lookup: CDR1 LGHNA, CDR2 YSLEER. The CDR3 covers 15 residues. The CDR3 reads CASSQYVPTSDEQYF. The CDR3 DNA is TGCGCCAGCAGCCAGTACGTGCCCACTAGCGACGAGCAGTACTTC.

The genes are TRBV5-1 and TRBJ1-5, with 7 nucleotides matching TRBD1. The trim removed 3 bases at V and 4 bases at J, leaving 4 bases unmatched. Germline V gene sequence: CDR1 SGHRS, CDR2 YFSETQ. The CDR3 has 14 amino acids. The CDR3 spells CASSWDRQNQPQHF. The CDR3 nucleotides read TGCGCCAGCAGCTGGGACAGACAGAATCAGCCCCAGCATTTT.

This chain uses TRBV6-2 or TRBV6-3 with TRBJ1-4; 10 bases fit TRBD1. The V segment lost 8 bases and the J segment 8 bases; nucleotides outside the gene matches: 11. The CDR3 spans 15 residues. Germline V gives CDR1 MNHEY, CDR2 SVGEGT. The DNA of the CDR3 is TGTGCCAGCGGGTGGTCCGGGACAGGGGCGGAAAAACTGTTTTTT. Residues: CASGWSGTGAEKLFF.

This clonotype was seen more than once but under ten times. This rearrangement joins TRBV4-1 to TRBJ2-7; no definite D call. Germline lookup yields CDR1 MGHRA and CDR2 YSYEKL. The CDR3 is 14 residues long. Trimming removed 4 bases at V and 1 base at J, with 11 bases between. The CDR3 here is CASSLRTESYEQYF. The CDR3, as DNA: TGCGCCAGCAGCCTTAGGACCGAGTCCTACGAGCAGTACTTC.

This clonotype was observed a handful of times. The J gene is TRBJ2-5, the V gene TRBV5-1; 7 nucleotides agree with TRBD1. V shed 0 bases, J shed 1 base, and the junction held 0 bases outside the gene matches. This CDR3 is 14 amino acids long. CDR1 SGHRS and CDR2 YFSETQ come from the germline V gene. CDR3 DNA: TGCGCCAGCAGCTTGGGGGACAGCCAAGAGACCCAGTACTTC. It specifies CASSLGDSQETQYF.

The chain links TRBV5-1 to TRBJ2-4, with D hard to call. In germline, CDR1 is SGHRS, CDR2 YFSETQ. V was shortened by 0 bases and J by 8 bases, with 12 bases between the two germline ends. CDR3 length equals 14 residues. The CDR3 protein is CASSLVGFGDIQYF. CDR3 in DNA: TGCGCCAGCAGCTTGGTAGGATTCGGAGACATTCAGTACTTC.

This clonotype was seen many times. The chain carries TRBV4-1 and TRBJ2-5, with no clear D. This CDR3 is 13 amino acids long. Trimming removed 4 bases at V and 2 bases at J, with 8 bases between. Germline-derived CDR1 and CDR2 are MGHRA and YSYEKL. Here the CDR3 reads CASSLTLQETQYF. In DNA form, the CDR3 reads TGCGCCAGCAGCCTGACCCTGCAAGAGACCCAGTACTTC.

This clonotype was detected a few times. The V call is TRBV9, the J call TRBJ2-1; D perhaps matches TRBD2 (6 bases). This CDR3 contains 16 residues. Germline CDR1 is SGDLS and CDR2 is YYNGEE. V was pared by 0 bases and J by 3 bases, with 13 bases between. The CDR3 loop is CASSVVEGLNYNEQFF. CDR3 in DNA: TGTGCCAGCAGCGTAGTAGAAGGACTAAACTACAATGAGCAGTTCTTC.

V gene TRBV9 combines with J gene TRBJ2-2, with unresolved D. This CDR3 region has 15 residues. V shed 3 bases and J shed 2 bases, with 11 bases lying between them. Germline V gene lookup returns CDR1 SGDLS and CDR2 YYNGEE. The CDR3 region has the DNA TGTGCCAGCAGCGAAGACTTATCCAACACCGGGGAGCTGTTTTTT. This gives the protein CASSEDLSNTGELFF.

This clonotype was seen a few times. The J gene is TRBJ2-3, the V gene TRBV12-3 or TRBV12-4; 9 positions agree with TRBD2. V gave up 8 bases and J gave up 4 bases; unmatched junction bases: 19. The CDR3 spans 18 residues. The CDR3 reads CASAGIGSSGEQPDTQYF. The CDR3 coding sequence is TGTGCCAGCGCCGGGATTGGGTCTAGCGGGGAGCAACCAGATACGCAGTATTTT.

CDR3 DNA: TGTGCCAGTAGTAGCCAGGGGCTCGGAGATACGCAGTATTTT. Amino acid sequence: CASSSQGLGDTQYF. The chain links TRBV19 to TRBJ2-3; perhaps TRBD1 as D (6 bases). The CDR3 is 14 residues long. The germline gives CDR1 LNHDA, CDR2 SQIVND (reference sequence). V lost 4 bases and J 5 bases, leaving 13 bases between the germline ends.

The chain combines TRBV7-6 with TRBJ1-1; unclear D gene. CDR1 SGHVS and CDR2 FNYEAQ come from the germline V gene. The CDR3 contains 13 residues. Trimming pared 2 bases from V and 11 bases from J, leaving 15 bases between. DNA for the CDR3: TGTGCCAGCAGCTTAAGTCTTCCCCTGGGGGCTTTCTTT. Amino acids: CASSLSLPLGAFF.

The CDR3, as DNA: TGTGCCAGCAGTGGACTAGCGGGAGGGTACGAGCAGTACTTC. It translates to CASSGLAGGYEQYF. The gene calls are TRBV12-3 or TRBV12-4 and TRBJ2-7; 15 bases map to TRBD2. The CDR3 contains 14 residues. Trimming cost V 5 bases and J 4 bases; bases outside gene matches: 0.

The chain's CDR3 is CASSLTTNHYGYTF. The CDR3 DNA sequence: TGTGCCAGCAGCTTGACTACAAACCACTATGGCTACACCTTC. The chain is built from TRBV7-8 and TRBJ1-2; the D is unclear. Trimming cost V 3 bases and J 3 bases, with 11 bases left between them. The CDR3 runs to 14 residues. Germline CDR1 and CDR2: SGHVS and FQNEAQ.

This clonotype was picked up a small number of times. This rearrangement joins TRBV7-9 to TRBJ1-5; 10 nucleotides line up with TRBD1. CDR3 length: 16 residues. V lost 5 bases, J lost 5 bases, and 9 bases stayed unmatched. From germline, CDR1 is SEHNR and CDR2 FQNEAQ (reference sequence). The CDR3 region is CASSPWTGGEDQPQHF. CDR3 coding DNA: TGTGCCAGCAGCCCTTGGACAGGGGGAGAGGATCAGCCCCAGCATTTT.

This rearrangement joins TRBV2 to TRBJ1-2, with TRBD1 matching over 9 bases. The CDR3 length is 14 residues. Looked up from germline, CDR1 is SNHLY and CDR2 is FYNNEI. The V and J ends lost 1 base and 4 bases, in that order; junction bases with no gene match: 1. In DNA, the CDR3 is TGTGCCAGCAGTGAAGGGACAGGGGTCTATGGCTACACCTTC. It translates to CASSEGTGVYGYTF.

The chain employs TRBV2 and TRBJ2-1; D unclear. Trimming took 7 bases from V and 13 from J, leaving 14 bases between them. The CDR3 has 11 amino acids. Germline CDR1 SNHLY, CDR2 FYNNEI. The CDR3 loop reads CASNSKDPQFF. The CDR3 DNA is TGTGCCAGCAATTCTAAGGACCCCCAGTTCTTC.

The chain combines TRBV7-6 with TRBJ2-7, with 7 bases aligning to TRBD2. The CDR3 covers 14 residues. CDR1 is SGHVS and CDR2 is FNYEAQ in the germline V gene. Trimming cost V 5 bases and J 3 bases; bases outside gene matches: 7. CDR3 amino acids: CASSPGAGDYEQYF. CDR3 coding DNA: TGTGCCAGCAGCCCCGGGGCGGGGGACTACGAGCAGTACTTC.

This chain joins TRBV7-6 and TRBJ2-2; D could derive from TRBD1 or TRBD2 (6 bases each). This CDR3 spans 16 amino acids. Germline CDR1 is SGHVS and CDR2 is FNYEAQ. Between the trimmed V and J ends, which lost 1 base and 4 bases, there was a span of 13 bases. The CDR3 DNA reads TGTGCCAGCAGCTTAGGTTGGGGGGCGACCACCGGGGAGCTGTTTTTT. It codes for CASSLGWGATTGELFF.

This clonotype was observed a handful of times. The chain recombines TRBV4-2 with TRBJ2-3, with TRBD2 identical over 9 bases. Germline V gene sequence: CDR1 LGHNA, CDR2 YNFKEQ. The CDR3 covers 17 residues. The ends lost 0 bases at V and 2 bases at J; junction bases unmatched: 6. DNA for the CDR3: TGTGCCAGCAGCCAAGAGGAATCGGGACTAGCCACAGATACGCAGTATTTT. Its protein is CASSQEESGLATDTQYF.

This chain uses TRBV7-9 with TRBJ2-3; 10 bases agree with TRBD1. Germline-derived CDR1 and CDR2 are SEHNR and FQNEAQ (reference sequence). This CDR3 is built from 16 residues. The V gene end was trimmed by 4 bases and the J gene end by 1 base; junction bases not matched to a gene: 5. The DNA of the CDR3 is TGTGCCAGCAGCTCGACAGGGGGCCTTGGCACAGATACGCAGTATTTT. Translation gives CASSSTGGLGTDTQYF. Filled out from reference TRBV7-9 and TRBJ2-3, the complete variable domain reads DTGVSQNPRHKITKRGQNVTFRCDPISEHNRLYWYRQTLGQGPEFLTYFQNEAQLEKSRLLSDRFSAERPKGSFSTLEIQRTEQGDSAMYLCASSSTGGLGTDTQYFGPGTRLTVL.